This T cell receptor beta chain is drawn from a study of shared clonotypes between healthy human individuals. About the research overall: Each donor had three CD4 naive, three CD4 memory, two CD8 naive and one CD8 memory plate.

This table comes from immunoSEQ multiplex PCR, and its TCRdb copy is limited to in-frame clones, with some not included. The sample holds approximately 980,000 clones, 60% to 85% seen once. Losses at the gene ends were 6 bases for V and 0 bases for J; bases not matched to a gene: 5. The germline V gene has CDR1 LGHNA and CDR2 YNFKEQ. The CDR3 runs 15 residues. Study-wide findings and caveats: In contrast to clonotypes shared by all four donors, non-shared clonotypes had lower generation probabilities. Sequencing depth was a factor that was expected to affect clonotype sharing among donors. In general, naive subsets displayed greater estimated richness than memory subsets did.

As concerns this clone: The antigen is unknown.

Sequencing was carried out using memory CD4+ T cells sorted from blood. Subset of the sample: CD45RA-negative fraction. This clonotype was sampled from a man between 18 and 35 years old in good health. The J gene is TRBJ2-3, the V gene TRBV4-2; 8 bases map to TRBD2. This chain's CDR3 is CASSRGGTSTDTQYF. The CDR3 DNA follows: TGTGCCAGCAGTCGCGGGGGGACTAGCACAGATACGCAGTATTTT.